This T cell receptor beta chain emerged from a study of T cell changes during pregnancy in multiple sclerosis. This CDR3 spans 16 amino acids. Trimming removed 6 bases at V and 1 base at J, with 18 bases between. Germline V gene lookup returns CDR1 MNHEY and CDR2 SMNVEV (reference sequence). The table came from immunoSEQ multiplex PCR; TCRdb's copy has only in-frame clones and leaves some out. The sample contains roughly 85,000 clones, 90% to 95% of which appear only once. The TCR originated in a female donor with multiple sclerosis, enrolled in a pregnancy study. Sequenced material: peripheral blood, taken in the first trimester of pregnancy. V and J are TRBV27 and TRBJ1-1; possibly TRBD1 for D (6 bases). The CDR3 DNA reads TGTGCCAGCAGAATACTCCCGACAGGACCGAACACTGAAGCTTTCTTT. Translation: CASRILPTGPNTEAFF.